This T cell receptor (beta chain) was captured by sequencing in a study of blood T cells in healthy people across ages. Points from the study as a whole: Samples with more naive T cells showed higher observed beta diversity.

The authors ran a second PCR of about 6 to 11 cycles using a sample-barcoded 5' primer and a J-beta primer mix. Paired-end reads containing CDR3 totaled no fewer than 2.5 million for each sample. TCRdb independently ran MiXCR on the 5' RACE reads; one entry per CDR3 protein. The sample records some 760,000 distinct CDR3 sequences, 25% being singletons. The V and J ends lost 5 bases and 2 bases respectively, with 13 bases between them. The CDR3 contains 15 residues. Germline V gives CDR1 SGHTA, CDR2 FQGNSA. Turning to this clonotype: What it binds is not known.

These data also formed part of another study, on T cells of mothers and their children. That paper notes: A few healthy Caucasian mothers and their six children were the donors.

Sequenced input: blood. The origin of this receptor is a boy between 10 and 17 years old in good health. V and J are TRBV7-2 and TRBJ1-3; TRBD1 might be the D (5 bases). The CDR3 region is CASSATGTAGNTIYF. DNA of the CDR3: TGTGCCAGCAGCGCCACCGGGACGGCTGGAAACACCATATATTTT.